This entry concerns a single T cell receptor beta chain. The CDR3 has 14 amino acids. V was pared by 2 bases and J by 1 base, with 10 bases between. The germline V gene has CDR1 SGHRS and CDR2 YFSETQ. Original handling: Reference gene primer amplification gave estimated nucleated cell counts. Produced via immunoSEQ multiplex PCR; TCRdb's table is partial and in-frame only. V and J calls and clone size come straight from that table; D and trimming were deduced from the DNA. In the table there are 250,000 to 350,000 clones, 75% to 90% of which are singletons. These data originate in a study of blood T cell repertoires in COVID-19. As for the study in general: PBMCs, B-cell-depleted T cells, or T cells were the source of the cDNA or gDNA that made up the material.

This sequence originates from a woman aged 50 to 60 who had recovered from COVID-19. Source material: peripheral blood. The rearrangement uses TRBV5-1 and TRBJ2-7; D might be TRBD2 (6 bases). The CDR3 DNA follows: TGCGCCAGCAGCTTTCATAGCGGATCCTACGAGCAGTACTTC. It is translated as CASSFHSGSYEQYF. Full variable domain (rest looked up from reference TRBV5-1 and TRBJ2-7): KAGVTQTPRYLIKTRGQQVTLSCSPISGHRSVSWYQQTPGQGLQFLFEYFSETQRNKGNFPGRFSGRQFSNSRSEMNVSTLELGDSALYLCASSFHSGSYEQYFGPGTRLTVT.